This T cell receptor (beta chain) emerged from a study of blood T cell repertoires in COVID-19. Original processing methods: Cell counts per sample came from amplifying reference gene primers. Assay used: immunoSEQ multiplex PCR; TCRdb lists only in-frame clones, some missing. V and J calls and clone size are those listed in that table; D and trimming were worked out from the DNA. The sample records about 240,000 clones, 80% to 90% being singletons. Enrollees, 18 to 89 years old, lived in some 24 US areas. Cohort 3 recovery required two negative PCRs, clearance, or symptom resolution. Sequenced material: PBMCs or T cells enriched from blood (not recorded which). The TCR sequence derives from a man in his forties who had recovered from COVID-19.

CDR3 DNA sequence: TGTGCCAGCATCCGAGTGGAGGATGGCTACACCTTC. Its translation: CASIRVEDGYTF. The chain couples TRBV2 to TRBJ1-2, with D hard to call. V was pared by 7 bases and J by 6 bases, with 12 bases between. CDR3 length equals 12 residues. CDR1 SNHLY and CDR2 FYNNEI come from the germline V gene.